The TCR beta chain described here comes from a study of tumor-infiltrating lymphocytes in primary liver carcinoma. Unsorted bulk tissue (roughly 19-31 mg) underwent RNA and DNA co-extraction. All tumor samples contained more than 80% viable tumor cells. A constant-region primer served to make TCR beta cDNA from roughly 540 ng total RNA. Three nested multiplex PCR rounds, a slightly modified ARM-PCR, produced the libraries for TCR beta. The study ran its first two PCR rounds for roughly 10 cycles each, using TRBV1-TRBV30 forward primers and a C-beta reverse primer. TCRdb re-analysed the multiplex PCR reads in MiXCR, keeping a single row per CDR3 protein. The sample includes approximately 73,000 distinct CDR3 sequences, 71% of them seen just once. The V and J ends lost 6 bases and 4 bases respectively, with 16 bases between them. Looked up from germline, CDR1 is SGDLS and CDR2 is YYNGEE. The CDR3 is 14 residues long.

This clonotype was observed a handful of times. The receptor's source is a woman between 55 and 75 years old with primary liver carcinoma and hepatitis B virus infection. The sample was liver tumor tissue from sampling region 4. Subset specified: tumor region T4, right-lateral pole. The chain has TRBV9 and TRBJ1-2, with D maybe TRBD1 (5 bases). CDR3 nucleotides: TGTGCCAGCACCCTACAACAGGTTGGCTATGGCTACACCTTC. This codes for CASTLQQVGYGYTF.